This T cell receptor (beta chain) was observed in a study of Graves' ophthalmopathy and Graves' hyperthyroidism. For the study at large: Hyperthyroidism counted as stable given no ophthalmopathy within 18 months of follow-up.

J gave up 9 bases and V 3 bases, and 11 bases lay outside the gene matches. There are 15 residues in the CDR3. CDR1 and CDR2 from the germline V gene are MDHEN and SYDVKM. RNA transcripts were the template, and TCR beta CDR3 regions were amplified from them. The authors performed first-round RT-PCR with HTBI primers and then a second-round multiplex PCR. From the multiplex PCR reads, TCRdb called clonotypes with MiXCR, one entry per CDR3 protein. The sample comprises over a million distinct CDR3 sequences, about 40% of which are singletons, and around 10% rests with the top ten. The sample comprised peripheral blood or thyroid tissue (not recorded which). This clonotype was sampled from an adult man with Graves' hyperthyroidism. The genes are TRBV28 and TRBJ1-5; 7 nucleotides agree with TRBD1. DNA of the CDR3: TGTGCCAGCAGTTTGCTACAGGGGCTTGGTCGGCCCCAGCATTTT. Residues: CASSLLQGLGRPQHF.